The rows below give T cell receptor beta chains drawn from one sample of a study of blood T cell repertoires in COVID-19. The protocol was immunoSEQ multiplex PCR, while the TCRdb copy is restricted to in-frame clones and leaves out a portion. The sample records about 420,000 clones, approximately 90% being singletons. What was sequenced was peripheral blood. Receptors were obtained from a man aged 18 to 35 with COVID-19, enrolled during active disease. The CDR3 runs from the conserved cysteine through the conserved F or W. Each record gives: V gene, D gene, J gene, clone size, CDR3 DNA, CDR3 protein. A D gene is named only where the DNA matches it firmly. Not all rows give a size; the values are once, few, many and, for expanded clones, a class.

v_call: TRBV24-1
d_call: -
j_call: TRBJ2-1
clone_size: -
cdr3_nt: TGTGCCACCAGTGATTCTACGGGTAGCTCCTACAATGAGCAGTTCTTC
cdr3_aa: CATSDSTGSSYNEQFF

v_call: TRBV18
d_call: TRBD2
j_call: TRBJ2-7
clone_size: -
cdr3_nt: TGTGCCAGCTCACCACCGGTAGCGGGAGGGACCTACGAGCAGTACTTC
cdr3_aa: CASSPPVAGGTYEQYF

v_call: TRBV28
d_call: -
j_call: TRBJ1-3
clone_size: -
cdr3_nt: TGTGCCAGCACCCCGGACAGCTACTCTGGAAACACCATATATTTT
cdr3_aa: CASTPDSYSGNTIYF

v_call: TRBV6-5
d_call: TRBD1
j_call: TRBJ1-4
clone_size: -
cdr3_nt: TGTGCCAGCAGTAGAGCCGGGACAGCTAATGAAAAACTGTTTTTT
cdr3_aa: CASSRAGTANEKLFF

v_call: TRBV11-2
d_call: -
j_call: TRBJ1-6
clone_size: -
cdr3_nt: TGTGCCAGCAGCCAAACACAGGGAATCTCCGGGAATTCACCCCTCCACTTT
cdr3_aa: CASSQTQGISGNSPLHF

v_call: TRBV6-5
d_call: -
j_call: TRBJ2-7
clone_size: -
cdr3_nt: TGTGCCAGCAGCCCGGGACAATGGAGCTCCTACGAGCAGTACTTC
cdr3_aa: CASSPGQWSSYEQYF

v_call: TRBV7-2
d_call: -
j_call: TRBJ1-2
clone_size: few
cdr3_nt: TGTGCCAGCAGCTGGAGGAACACTAACTATGGCTACACCTTC
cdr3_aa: CASSWRNTNYGYTF

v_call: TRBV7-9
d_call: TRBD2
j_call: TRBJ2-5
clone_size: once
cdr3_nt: TGTGCCAGCAACGCCGGGACTAGCGGGAAAGAGACCCAGTACTTC
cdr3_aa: CASNAGTSGKETQYF

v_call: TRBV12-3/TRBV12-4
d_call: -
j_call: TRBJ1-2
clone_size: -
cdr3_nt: TGTGCCAGCAGTTTGGGGCAGGACTATGGCTACACCTTC
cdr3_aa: CASSLGQDYGYTF

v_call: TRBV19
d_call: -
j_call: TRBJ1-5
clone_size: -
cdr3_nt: TGTGCCAGTAGTAGACACAGTAGCAATCAGCCCCAGCATTTT
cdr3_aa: CASSRHSSNQPQHF

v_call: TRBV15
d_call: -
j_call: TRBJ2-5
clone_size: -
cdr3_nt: TGTGCCACCAGCAGAGATCTCACAGGACAAGAGACCCAGTACTTC
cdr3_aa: CATSRDLTGQETQYF

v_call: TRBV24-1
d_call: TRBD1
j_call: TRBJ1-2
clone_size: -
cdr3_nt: TGTGCCACTCAAGGACAGGGCGAAGGCTACACCTTC
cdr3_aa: CATQGQGEGYTF

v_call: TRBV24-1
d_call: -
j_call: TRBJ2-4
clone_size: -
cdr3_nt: TGTGCCACCAGTGATCCCTTTGGGGGGCAGTACTTC
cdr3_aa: CATSDPFGGQYF

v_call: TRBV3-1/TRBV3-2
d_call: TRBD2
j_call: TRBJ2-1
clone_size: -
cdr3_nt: TGTGCCAGCAGCCAAACTTCTAGCGGGAACAATGAGCAGTTCTTC
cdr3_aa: CASSQTSSGNNEQFF

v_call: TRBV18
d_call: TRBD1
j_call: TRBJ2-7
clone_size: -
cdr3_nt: TGTGCCAGCTCACCGCTACGGACAGGGCGCGAGCAGTACTTC
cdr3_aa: CASSPLRTGREQYF

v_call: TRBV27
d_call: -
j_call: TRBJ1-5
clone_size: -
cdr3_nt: TGTGCCAGCAGTTCAGTGCTTGGCAATCAGCCCCAGCATTTT
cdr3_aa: CASSSVLGNQPQHF

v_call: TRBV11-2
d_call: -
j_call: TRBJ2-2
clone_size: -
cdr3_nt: TGTGCCAGCAGCTCACCGGGACTTAACACCGGGGAGCTGTTTTTT
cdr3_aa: CASSSPGLNTGELFF

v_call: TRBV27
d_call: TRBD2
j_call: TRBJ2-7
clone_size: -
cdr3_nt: TGTGCCAGCAGTTTACAGGGACTAGCGGGAGTGAACGAGCAGTACTTC
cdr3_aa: CASSLQGLAGVNEQYF

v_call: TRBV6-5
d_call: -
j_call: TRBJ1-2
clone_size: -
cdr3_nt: TGTGCCAGCAGTTACTCGCCCAGGGGTTATGGCTACACCTTC
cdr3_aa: CASSYSPRGYGYTF

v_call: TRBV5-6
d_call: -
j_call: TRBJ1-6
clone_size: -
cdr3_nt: TGTGCCAGCAGCTTGGGGGAGGGCTTTGTCGATTCACCCCTCCACTTT
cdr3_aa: CASSLGEGFVDSPLHF

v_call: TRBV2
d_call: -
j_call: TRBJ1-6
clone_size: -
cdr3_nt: TGTGCCAGCCGAGGGTACGATAATTCACCCCTCCACTTT
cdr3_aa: CASRGYDNSPLHF

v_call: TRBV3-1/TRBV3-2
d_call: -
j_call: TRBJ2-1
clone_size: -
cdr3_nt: TGTGCCAGCAGCCTTATCGGGGGGCCCTACAATGAGCAGTTCTTC
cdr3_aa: CASSLIGGPYNEQFF

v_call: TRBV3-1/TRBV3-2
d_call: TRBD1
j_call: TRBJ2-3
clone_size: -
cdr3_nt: TGTGCCAGCAGCCGATCCGGGACAGGGCGGGCGAATACGCAGTATTTT
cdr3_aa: CASSRSGTGRANTQYF

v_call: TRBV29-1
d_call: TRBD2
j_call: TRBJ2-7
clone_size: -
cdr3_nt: TGCAGCGTTGCGCGGGGGTACGAGCAGTACTTC
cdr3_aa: CSVARGYEQYF

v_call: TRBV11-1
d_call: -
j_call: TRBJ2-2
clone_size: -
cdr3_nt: TGTGCCAGCAGCTTAGTAATAGGGGAGGCCGGGGAGCTGTTTTTT
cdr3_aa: CASSLVIGEAGELFF

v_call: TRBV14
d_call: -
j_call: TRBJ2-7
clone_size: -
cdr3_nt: TGTGCCAGCCTGGTCAGCGAGCAGTACTTC
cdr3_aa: CASLVSEQYF

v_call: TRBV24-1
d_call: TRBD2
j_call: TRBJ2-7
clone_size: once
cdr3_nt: TGTGCCACCAGTGATTCCAAACTAGCGGGAGCCTTCAAGCAGTACTTC
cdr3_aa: CATSDSKLAGAFKQYF

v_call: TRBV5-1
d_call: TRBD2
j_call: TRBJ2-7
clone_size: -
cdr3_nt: TGCGCCAGCAGCTTGGGACCGAGGCGAGCGGGAGGGCGCGAGCAGTACTTC
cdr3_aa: CASSLGPRRAGGREQYF

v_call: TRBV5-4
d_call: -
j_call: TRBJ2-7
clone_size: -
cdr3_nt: TGTGCCAGCAGCTTAGGGGACACTCCCTACGAGCAGTACTTC
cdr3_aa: CASSLGDTPYEQYF

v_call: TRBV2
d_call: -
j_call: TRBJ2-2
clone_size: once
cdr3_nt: TGTGCCAGCAGGACAGGTCCCAACACCGGGGAGCTGTTTTTT
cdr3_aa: CASRTGPNTGELFF

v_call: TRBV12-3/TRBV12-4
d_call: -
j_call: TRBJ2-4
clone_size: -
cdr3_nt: TGTGCCAGCAGTTTACAGGGGACGGGCATTCAGTACTTC
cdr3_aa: CASSLQGTGIQYF

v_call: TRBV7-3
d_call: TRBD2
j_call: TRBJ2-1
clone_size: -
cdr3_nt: TGTGCCAGCAGCCACCGGAGCGGGAGCTCCTACAATGAGCAGTTCTTC
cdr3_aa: CASSHRSGSSYNEQFF

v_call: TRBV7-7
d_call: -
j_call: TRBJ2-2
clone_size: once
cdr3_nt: TGTGCTAGCAGCCAAGAGGCCAGGGGTGCCGGGGAGCTGTTTTTT
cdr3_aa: CASSQEARGAGELFF

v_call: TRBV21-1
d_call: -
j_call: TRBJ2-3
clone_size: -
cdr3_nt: TGTGCCAGCAGCAAGAGGCTCACTAGCCGCACAGATACGCAGTATTTT
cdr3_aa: CASSKRLTSRTDTQYF

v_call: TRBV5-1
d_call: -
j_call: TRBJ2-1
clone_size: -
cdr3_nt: TGCGCCAGCAGTCCTCCGGGACTCTCCAACAATGAGCAGTTCTTC
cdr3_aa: CASSPPGLSNNEQFF

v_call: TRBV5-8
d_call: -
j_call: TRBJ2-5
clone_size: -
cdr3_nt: TGTGCCAGCAGCCCTCGCTACGGAGAGACCCAGTACTTC
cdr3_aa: CASSPRYGETQYF

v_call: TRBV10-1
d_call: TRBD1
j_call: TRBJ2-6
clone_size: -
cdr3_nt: TGCGCCTTCATGGGGAGACAGGGCTCTGGGGCCAACGTCCTGACTTTC
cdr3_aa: CAFMGRQGSGANVLTF

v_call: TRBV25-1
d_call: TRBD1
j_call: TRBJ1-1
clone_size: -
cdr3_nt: TGTGCCAGCAGTGTGGAGAGACAGGGCCAAGCTTTCTTT
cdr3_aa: CASSVERQGQAFF

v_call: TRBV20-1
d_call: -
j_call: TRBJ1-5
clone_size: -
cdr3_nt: TGCAGTGCTAGTTCCAGGGTCGAGCAGCCCCAGCATTTT
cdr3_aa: CSASSRVEQPQHF

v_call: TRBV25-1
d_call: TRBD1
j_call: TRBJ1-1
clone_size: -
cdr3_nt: TGTGCCAGCTGGACAGGGCGTAAGACTGAAGCTTTCTTT
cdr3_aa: CASWTGRKTEAFF

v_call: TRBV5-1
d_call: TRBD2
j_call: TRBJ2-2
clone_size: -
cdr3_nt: TGCGCCAGCAGCCTGGAAGGGCTAGCGGGAGAGGAGCTGTTTTTT
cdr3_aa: CASSLEGLAGEELFF

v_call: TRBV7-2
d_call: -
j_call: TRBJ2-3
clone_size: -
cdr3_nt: TGTGCCAGCAGCCCCCGCGGGTGGGGGGGCTCCGGAGATACGCAGTATTTT
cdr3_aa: CASSPRGWGGSGDTQYF

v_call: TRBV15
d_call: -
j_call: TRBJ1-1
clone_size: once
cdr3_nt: TGTGCCACCAGCAGAACCAGGGGAGGGGTCACTGAAGCTTTCTTT
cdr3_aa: CATSRTRGGVTEAFF

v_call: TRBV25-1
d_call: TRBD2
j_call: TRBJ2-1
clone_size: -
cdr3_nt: TGTGCCAGCAGTGAGACTAGCGGGTTTAAGGATGAGCAGTTCTTC
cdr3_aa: CASSETSGFKDEQFF

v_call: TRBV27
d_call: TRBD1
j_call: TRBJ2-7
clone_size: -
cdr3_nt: TGTGCCAGCAGTTTAGGGGGACAGACCTACGAGCAGTACTTC
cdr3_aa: CASSLGGQTYEQYF

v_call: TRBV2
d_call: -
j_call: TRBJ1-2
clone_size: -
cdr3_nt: TGTGCCAGCAGGCTAACAGGGCTCGGCTACACCTTC
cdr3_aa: CASRLTGLGYTF

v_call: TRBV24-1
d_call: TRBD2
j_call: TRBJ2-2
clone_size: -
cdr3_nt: TGTGCCACCAGTACGACGGGGGGGACCGGGGAGCTGTTTTTT
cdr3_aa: CATSTTGGTGELFF

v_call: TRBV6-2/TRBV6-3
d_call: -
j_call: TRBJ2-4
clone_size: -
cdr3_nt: TGTGCCAGCAGCTCAGATCTAGGAGCCAAAAACATTCAGTACTTC
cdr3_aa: CASSSDLGAKNIQYF

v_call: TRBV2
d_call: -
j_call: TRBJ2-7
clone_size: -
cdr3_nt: TGTGCCAGCAGTGAAGCCAGAAGCTCCTACGAGCAGTACTTC
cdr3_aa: CASSEARSSYEQYF

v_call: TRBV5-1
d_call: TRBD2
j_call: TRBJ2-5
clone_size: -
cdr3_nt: TGCGCCAGCAGCTTGGCCGGGACTAGCGGCCTAGAGACCCAGTACTTC
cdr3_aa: CASSLAGTSGLETQYF

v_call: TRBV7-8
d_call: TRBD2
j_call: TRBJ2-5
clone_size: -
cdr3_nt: TGTGCCAGCAGCTTAAGAGCCCCCCTAGCGGGGGAAGAGACCCAGTACTTC
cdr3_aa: CASSLRAPLAGEETQYF

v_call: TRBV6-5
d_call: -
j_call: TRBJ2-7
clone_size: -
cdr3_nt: TGTGCCAGCAGTCTTACAGGGGGAGGGGAGCAGTACTTC
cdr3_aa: CASSLTGGGEQYF

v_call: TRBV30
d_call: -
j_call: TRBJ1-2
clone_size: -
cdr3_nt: TGTGCCTGGAGTCCAGGGGTTACTAACTATGGCTACACCTTC
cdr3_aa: CAWSPGVTNYGYTF

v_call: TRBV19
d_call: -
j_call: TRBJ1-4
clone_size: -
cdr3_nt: TGTGCCAGTGGGCCCGGGGGACGGGCTAATGAAAAACTGTTTTTT
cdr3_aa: CASGPGGRANEKLFF

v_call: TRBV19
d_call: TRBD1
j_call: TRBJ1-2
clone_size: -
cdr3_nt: TGTGCCAGTAGTATGGGTGACAGGGCTACCTCTAACTATGGCTACACCTTC
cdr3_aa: CASSMGDRATSNYGYTF

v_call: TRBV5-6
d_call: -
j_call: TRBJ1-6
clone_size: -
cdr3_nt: TGTGCCAGCAGCTCCCCCATAATAGAGGAACCCCTCCACTTT
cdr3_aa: CASSSPIIEEPLHF

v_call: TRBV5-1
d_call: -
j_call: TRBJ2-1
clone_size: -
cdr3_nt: TGCGCCAGCAGTCCGGAGGGAGGGGGGATCTACAATGAGCAGTTCTTC
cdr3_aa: CASSPEGGGIYNEQFF

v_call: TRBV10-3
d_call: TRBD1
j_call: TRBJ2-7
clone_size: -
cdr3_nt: TGTGCCATCAGTGGCCAGGGACAGGCAACCTACGAGCAGTACTTC
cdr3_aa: CAISGQGQATYEQYF

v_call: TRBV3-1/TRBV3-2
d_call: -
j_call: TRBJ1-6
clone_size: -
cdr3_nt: TGTGCCAGCAGCCCTCCGGGGGGCGAGGTCGGTTCACCCCTCCACTTT
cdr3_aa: CASSPPGGEVGSPLHF